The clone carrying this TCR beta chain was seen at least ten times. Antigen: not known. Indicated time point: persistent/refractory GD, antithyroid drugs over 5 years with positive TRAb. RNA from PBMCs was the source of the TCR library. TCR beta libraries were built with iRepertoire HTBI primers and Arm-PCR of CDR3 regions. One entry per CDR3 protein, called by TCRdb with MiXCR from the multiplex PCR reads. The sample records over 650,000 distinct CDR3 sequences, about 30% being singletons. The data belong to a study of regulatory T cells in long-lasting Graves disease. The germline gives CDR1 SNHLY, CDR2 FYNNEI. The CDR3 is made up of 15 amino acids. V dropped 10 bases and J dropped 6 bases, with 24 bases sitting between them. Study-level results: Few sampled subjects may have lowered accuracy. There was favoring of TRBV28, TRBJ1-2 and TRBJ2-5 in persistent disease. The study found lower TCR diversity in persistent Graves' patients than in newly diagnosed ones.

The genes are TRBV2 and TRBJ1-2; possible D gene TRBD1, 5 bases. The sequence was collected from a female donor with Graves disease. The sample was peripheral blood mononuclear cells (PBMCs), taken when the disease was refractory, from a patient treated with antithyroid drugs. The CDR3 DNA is TGTGCCACCGCCGGTTTGGACAAAGGAGGCAATGGCTACACCTTC. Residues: CATAGLDKGGNGYTF.